One and the same sample provided the 4 T cell receptor beta chains below, sequenced in a study of T-cell reconstitution after alpha-beta-depleted transplantation in children. TCRbeta library construction was performed incorporating unique molecular identifiers. TCRdb used MiXCR to reprocess the PCR reads, holding one entry per CDR3 protein. The profile shows nearly 550,000 distinct CDR3 sequences, 15% to 20% of them singletons. The sequencing used PBMCs from the stem cell graft donor, collected from the stem cell graft. The receptors were gathered from a human donor who donated a stem cell graft to a child with acute lymphoblastic leukemia.

The CDR3 region has the DNA TGTGCCAGCAGCAAAGCTGGGGGCAGGGGGACAGAGACCCAGTACTTC. It encodes CASSKAGGRGTETQYF. V is TRBV21-1 and J is TRBJ2-5; the table's D call of TRBD1 was not tested on the DNA. TRBV21-1 is given as a pseudogene. The CDR3 length is 16 residues.

In this sample, this clonotype turned up a few times. The genes are TRBV20-1 and TRBJ2-3, with a tentative D call TRBD2 (6 bases). V lost 3 bases and J lost 4, with 20 bases in between. Germline CDR1 DFQATT, CDR2 SNEGSKA (reference sequence). The CDR3 has 16 residues. This chain's CDR3 is CSASYRAGGDADTQYF. In DNA, the CDR3 is TGCAGTGCTAGTTATCGCGCAGGAGGGGACGCAGATACGCAGTATTTT.

This chain joins TRBV5-6 and TRBJ2-1, with unresolved D. Germline loops: CDR1 SGHDT, CDR2 YYEEEE. The CDR3 consists of 13 residues. V was shortened by 0 bases and J by 10 bases, with 11 bases between the two germline ends. Here the CDR3 DNA reads TGTGCCAGCAGCTTGGGGTTAGGGCTCGAGCAGTTCTTC. Translation: CASSLGLGLEQFF.

This clonotype was seen at least ten times. The chain joins TRBV28 to TRBJ1-5; no clear D. V was shortened by 2 bases and J by 0 bases, with 8 bases between the two germline ends. This CDR3 region has 15 residues. Germline V gene data show CDR1 as MDHEN and CDR2 as SYDVKM. The CDR3 sequence: CASSLNGGSNQPQHF. CDR3 in DNA: TGTGCCAGCAGTTTAAACGGTGGTAGCAATCAGCCCCAGCATTTT.